Following are 5 T cell receptor beta chains from one sample sequenced in a study of T cell clonality in common variable immunodeficiency. Study-wide findings and caveats: Common variable immunodeficiency TCR beta sequences reportedly had fewer deletions and N-nucleotide insertions.

The protocol was immunoSEQ multiplex PCR, while the TCRdb copy is restricted to in-frame clones and leaves out a portion. The sample yields some 22,000 clones, without any singletons. These TCRs' antigens remain unknown. Sequenced input: peripheral blood mononuclear cells. The receptor source for this set is a human donor with common variable immunodeficiency.

This clone was counted a few times. The read finishes 3 residues shy of the CDR3 end, and the germline J gene is used to complete it. The V gene is TRBV2, the J gene TRBJ1-2; D uncertain. The germline V and J ends were trimmed by 5 bases and 4 bases, with 11 bases remaining between them. The CDR3 extends over 13 amino acids. CDR1 is SNHLY, CDR2 FYNNEI, per germline. The CDR3 DNA, read in part, is TGTGCCAGCAGTCCAGACAAGGTCTATGGC. It encodes CASSPDKVYG. The entire CDR3 sequence reads CASSPDKVYGYTF.

This clone was observed a handful of times. The missing CDR3 end, 3 residues past where the read stops, is filled in from the germline J gene. The genes are TRBV6-2 or TRBV6-3 and TRBJ1-2; TRBD1 might be the D (5 bases). The V gene lost 2 bases and the J gene lost 4 bases, with 14 bases spanning the gap. Germline values: CDR1 MNHEY, CDR2 SVGEGT. The CDR3 totals 15 residues. The CDR3 DNA, read in part, is TGTGCCAGCAGTTACCCGTCAGGGTTGAGCTATGGC. It specifies CASSYPSGLSYG. The CDR3 in its entirety is CASSYPSGLSYGYTF.

This clone was found a few times. The CDR3 sequence: CASKQGAEGNTIYF. The sequenced part of the CDR3 DNA is TGCGCCAGCAAGCAGGGGGCTGAAGGAAACACC. This rearrangement joins TRBV5-1 to TRBJ1-3; 8 positions agree with TRBD1. The read terminates 3 residues ahead of where the CDR3 ends, so the germline J gene completes it. From germline, CDR1 is SGHRS and CDR2 YFSETQ. The CDR3 has 14 residues. The ends lost 6 bases at V and 4 bases at J; junction bases unmatched: 6.

This clone was observed a handful of times. The CDR3 end lies 3 residues beyond the end of the read and is filled in from the germline J gene. The chain has TRBV29-1 and TRBJ2-5; 8 nucleotides match TRBD2. CDR1 and CDR2 (germline): SQVTM, ANQGSEA. The CDR3 has 14 amino acids. The junction had 10 bases not matched to a gene; V was cut back by 7 bases and J by 3 bases. Partial CDR3 DNA: TGCAGCGCGGGAGGGCTAACAGGTGAAGAGACC. Translating it yields CSAGGLTGEET. The CDR3 as a whole reads CSAGGLTGEETQYF. Based on the CDR3 plus reference TRBV29-1 and TRBJ2-5, the full variable domain is SAVISQKPSRDICQRGTSLTIQCQVDSQVTMMFWYRQQPGQSLTLIATANQGSEATYESGFVIDKFPISRPNLTFSTLTVSNMSPEDSSIYLCSAGGLTGEETQYFGPGTRLLVL.

The table lists this clone with many counts. The read falls 3 residues short of the CDR3 end, and the missing part is taken from the germline J gene. The chain links TRBV18 to TRBJ2-1; D gene ambiguous. V was pared by 6 bases and J by 0 bases, with 12 bases between. The CDR3 spans 15 residues. CDR1 is KGHSH, CDR2 LQKENI, per germline. The CDR3 sequence: CASSPISSSYNEQFF. Incomplete CDR3 DNA: TGTGCCAGCTCGCCTATATCAAGCTCCTACAATGAG.